These T cell receptor beta chains were read from a single sample in a study of shared clonotypes between healthy human individuals. Sequenced by immunoSEQ multiplex PCR; TCRdb stores in-frame clones only, minus some. The sample contains 2 million to 2.5 million clones, 93% of which appear only once. Sequencing was carried out using naive CD4+ T cells from PBMCs. These receptors came from a man aged 18 to 30 in good health. Some clones in this sample may be carry-over from other donors' samples. Each CDR3 is given with its conserved first and last residue. A D gene is named only where the DNA matches it firmly.

TRBV2 | . | CASASQGSNEQFF
TRBV5-6 | TRBD1 | CASSFSIRQGADIQYF
TRBV7-8 | . | CASSLAREQYF
TRBV5-1 | . | CASSLGGSFGSPLHF
TRBV4-1 | . | CASSLWSGLTYNEQFF
TRBV6-5 | . | CASSYSRGSYEQYF
TRBV30 | . | CAWSVPQDRPPTQYF
TRBV5-5 | . | CASSLAGSGANVLTF
TRBV7-9 | . | CASRAYSGNTIYF
TRBV20-1 | . | CSARSDGYTF
TRBV9 | TRBD2 | CASSATSWTSGADTQYF
TRBV30 | . | CAWSVRRPGTQYF
TRBV7-2 | . | CASSYGSYEQYF
TRBV19 | . | CASSKYNEQFF
TRBV5-1 | TRBD2 | CASSLPGREDTQYF
TRBV9 | . | CASSVGSRTATYEQYF
TRBV5-1 | . | CASSLAGQSMGETQYF
TRBV5-4 | TRBD1 | CASSQTGGRYEQYF